This T cell receptor (beta chain) is drawn from a study of T-cell reconstitution after alpha-beta-depleted transplantation in children. The authors prepared the TCRbeta library with unique molecular identifiers. TCRdb passed the PCR reads through MiXCR, listing each CDR3 protein once. The sample holds approximately 240,000 distinct CDR3 sequences, 9.7% seen once. The CDR3 is 15 residues long. The V end lost 2 bases, the J end lost 0 bases, and 9 bases lay between the germline ends. Germline CDR1 LGHNA, CDR2 YNFKEQ. The sequence was obtained from a human donor who donated a stem cell graft to a child with SCID. The sample was PBMCs from the stem cell graft donor, taken from the stem cell graft. The V call is TRBV4-2, the J call TRBJ2-3; possible D gene TRBD1, 6 bases. The chain's CDR3 is CASSQHQGSTDTQYF. CDR3 sequence (DNA): TGTGCCAGCAGCCAACACCAGGGGAGCACAGATACGCAGTATTTT.